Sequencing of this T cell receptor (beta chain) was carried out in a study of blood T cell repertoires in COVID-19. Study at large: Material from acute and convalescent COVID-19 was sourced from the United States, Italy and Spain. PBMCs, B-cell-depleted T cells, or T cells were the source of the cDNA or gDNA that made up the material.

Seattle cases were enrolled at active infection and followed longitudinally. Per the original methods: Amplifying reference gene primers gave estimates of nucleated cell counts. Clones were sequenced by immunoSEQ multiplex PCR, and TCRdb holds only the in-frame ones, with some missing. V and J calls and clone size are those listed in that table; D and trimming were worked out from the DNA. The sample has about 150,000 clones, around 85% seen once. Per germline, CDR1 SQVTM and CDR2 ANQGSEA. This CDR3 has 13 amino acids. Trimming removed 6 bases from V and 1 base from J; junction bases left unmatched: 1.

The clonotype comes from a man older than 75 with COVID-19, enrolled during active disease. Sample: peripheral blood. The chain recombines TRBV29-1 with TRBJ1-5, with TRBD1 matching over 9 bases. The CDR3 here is CSVGTGSNQPQHF. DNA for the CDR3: TGCAGCGTCGGGACAGGGAGCAATCAGCCCCAGCATTTT.